This T cell receptor (beta chain) was identified in a study of memory CD4+ T cells and cytomegalovirus serostatus (dated by TCRdb to about 2019). As for the study more broadly: A total of roughly 35 healthy Belgian adults, of whom 9 were CMV seropositive and about 24 were CMV seronegative, were included in the cohort. The study sequenced CD4+ memory TCRbeta repertoires of a Belgian cohort with known cytomegalovirus serostatus to replicate a published TCR-based CMV serostatus classifier. Study-level results and caveats: Among the roughly 160 previously reported CMV-associated TCRbeta sequences, some 69 showed up in the CD4+ memory repertoires, with each one found in between one and five individuals. Only CD4+CD45RO+ memory cells were sequenced, in contrast to the original study, in which naive and memory CD4+ and CD8+ populations were covered. The results were interpreted as suggesting that the CMV-associated TCR signature is largely present in the CD4+ memory repertoire. For CMV serostatus prediction, a median bootstrapped AUC of about 0.94 was reached with the original framework, and a median bootstrapped AUC of around 0.89 was reached with a US-trained random forest. On the Belgian cohort, the classifier based on the original framework reached a median bootstrapped AUC of approximately 0.95, with a 95% CI of 0.76-1.00.

The Quick-DNA Microprep Kit was used to extract genomic DNA from the sorted cells. TCRbeta DNA was amplified with the immunoSEQ hsTCRbeta kit following the manufacturer's protocol. An Illumina MiSeq instrument was used to sequence the TCRbeta libraries. The paper's data handling went like this. Removing out-of-frame sequences left some 2,200,000 distinct TCRbeta sequences, an average of about 67,000 per individual. Each individual was scored by the count of 150 to 200 previously reported CMV-associated TCRbeta sequences and the total productive distinct TCRbeta count. A beta-binomial model was reimplemented in Python, and random forests from scikit-learn, run with default parameters, were trained on data from the US cohort. Classifier performance on the Belgian cohort was summarized as median AUC with percentile confidence intervals over 10,000 bootstrap iterations. TCRdb retrieved this table from immuneACCESS and kept in-frame rearrangements only. Not all clones are present; in checked studies, unresolved V genes account for under half, and no reason is known for the remainder. V, J and clone size derive from that table, while D and trimming were established from the DNA sequence. Here the sample has roughly 50,000 clones; just over 75% occur a single time. The ten largest clones add up to 1.6% of the sample.

Points on this clone: Its antigen is not yet known. Base-call qualities are not available, and no considerably larger clone is one nucleotide away.

A FACSAria II was used to sort memory CD4+ T cells, defined as single viable CD3+CD4+CD8-CD45RO+ cells. CMV serostatus was determined with a Roche Elecsys assay detecting serum IgG against CMV pp150, pp28, p38 and p52. After the samples were thawed, total CD4+ T cells were enriched through positive selection using CD4 magnetic microbeads. The samples came from a different study that was designed specifically to examine the CD4+ T cell memory repertoire. Following standard operating procedures, peripheral blood mononuclear cells were isolated and cryopreserved, while serum was kept at -80 degrees C. The staining used CD3-PerCP (BW264/56), CD4-APC (RPA-T4), CD45RO-PE (UCHT1) and CD8-Pacific Orange (3B5) antibodies, and Sytox blue was used to exclude non-viable cells. The germline V gene encodes CDR1 SGHVS and CDR2 FNYEAQ. The CDR3 goes from the cysteine to the phenylalanine over 16 residues. The read is trimmed to its CDR3 DNA, 48 bases read in frame from base 1. V is clipped by 1 base and J by 3 bases, and the sequence between their germline boundaries is 14 bases long.

The sequence links TRBV7-6 to TRBJ2-3; TRBD2 is a possible D gene, resting on 5 matching bases. The TCR was taken from an adult in good health and CMV-seronegative. The sequenced material came from memory CD4+ T cells from blood. The CDR3 has the sequence CASSLGSAGVTDTQYF. Here is the DNA: TGTGCCAGCAGCTTAGGGAGCGCCGGGGTTACAGATACGCAGTATTTT.